This TCR beta chain was documented in a study of cytomegalovirus exposure and HLA in healthy donors. PCR amplification relied on 60 Vbeta primers (plus 13 Jbeta primers). Some clones are missing from TCRdb's copy, which holds only in-frame ones; the method was immunoSEQ multiplex PCR. The sample holds about 110,000 clones, 70% to 85% seen once. About this clone itself: The antigen is undetermined.

V gave up 4 bases and J gave up 3 bases, with 13 bases separating them. The CDR3 contains 14 residues. From germline, CDR1 is SGHRS and CDR2 YFSETQ. Study observations and caveats: It was reported that TCR beta sequences correctly inferred the HLA-A and HLA-B alleles for most subjects.

Sequencing was carried out using PBMCs. This chain connects TRBV5-1 to TRBJ1-1; a weak D match, TRBD1 (6 bases). The TCR was taken from a man between 60 and 75 years old in good health and CMV-seronegative. DNA for the CDR3: TGCGCCAGCAGCACCCAGGGGCAGGACACTGAAGCTTTCTTT. It translates to CASSTQGQDTEAFF. Combining the CDR3 with reference TRBV5-1 and TRBJ1-1 gives the whole variable domain KAGVTQTPRYLIKTRGQQVTLSCSPISGHRSVSWYQQTPGQGLQFLFEYFSETQRNKGNFPGRFSGRQFSNSRSEMNVSTLELGDSALYLCASSTQGQDTEAFFGQGTRLTVV.